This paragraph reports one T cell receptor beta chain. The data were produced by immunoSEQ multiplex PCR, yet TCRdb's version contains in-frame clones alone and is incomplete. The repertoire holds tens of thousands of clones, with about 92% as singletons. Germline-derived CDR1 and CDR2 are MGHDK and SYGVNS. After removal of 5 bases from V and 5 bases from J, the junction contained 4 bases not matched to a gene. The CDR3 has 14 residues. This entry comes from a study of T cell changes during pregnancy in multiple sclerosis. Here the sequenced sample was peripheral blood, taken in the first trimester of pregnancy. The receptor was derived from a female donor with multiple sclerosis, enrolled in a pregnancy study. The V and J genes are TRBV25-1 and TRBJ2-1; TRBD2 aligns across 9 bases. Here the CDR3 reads CASSWPSGNNEQFF. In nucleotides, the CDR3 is TGTGCCAGCAGTTGGCCTAGCGGGAACAATGAGCAGTTCTTC. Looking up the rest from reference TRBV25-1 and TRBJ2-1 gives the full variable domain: EADIYQTPRYLVIGTGKKITLECSQTMGHDKMYWYQQDPGMELHLIHYSYGVNSTEKGDLSSESTVSRIRTEHFPLTLESARPSHTSQYLCASSWPSGNNEQFFGPGTRLTVL.